Shown below are 8 T cell receptor beta chains from a single sample sequenced in a study of CD8+CD57+ T cells in acquired aplastic anemia. Sequenced patients had shown CD8+CD57+ cell expansion by flow cytometry. Both TCR beta VDJ combination and CDR3 sequence profiling were carried out. Genomic DNA was the template for this profiling. TCRdb re-analysed the reads in MiXCR, keeping a single row per CDR3 protein. The sample has hundreds of thousands of distinct CDR3 sequences; 45% to 65% are singletons. Sequencing was done on a sample of sorted CD4+, CD8+, or CD8+CD57+ T cells (not recorded which) from PBMCs. The receptors stem from a human donor with aplastic anemia.

V gene TRBV12-3 or TRBV12-4 combines with J gene TRBJ2-7; the match to TRBD2 covers 13 bases. The CDR3 has 15 amino acids. V shed 7 bases and J 7 bases; nucleotides not matched to a gene: 10. The CDR3 sequence is CASTRTSGRSGEQYF. The CDR3 DNA follows: TGTGCCAGCACCCGGACTAGCGGGAGATCGGGTGAGCAGTACTTC.

The V gene is TRBV3-1, the J gene TRBJ2-1, with D tentatively TRBD2 (5 bases). This CDR3 is 17 amino acids long. Deletions cut 1 base from V and 7 bases from J, with 20 bases between. Germline values: CDR1 LGHDT, CDR2 YNNKEL (reference sequence). CDR3 DNA: TGTGCCAGCAGCCAAGGTGACGGGGTAGTAAGTAGAAATGAGCAGTTCTTC. Encoded protein: CASSQGDGVVSRNEQFF.

V is TRBV27 and J is TRBJ1-2, with D possibly being TRBD1 (6 bases). Germline values: CDR1 MNHEY, CDR2 SMNVEV (reference sequence). Trimming stripped 9 bases from V and 3 bases from J, with 20 bases between. The CDR3 length is 15 residues. CDR3 protein: CASSLRGQPHYGYTF. The CDR3 DNA reads as TGTGCCAGTTCTTTGCGGGGGCAACCCCACTATGGCTACACCTTC.

This clonotype appeared a few times. V usage is TRBV10-3 and J usage is TRBJ2-5; the match to TRBD1 covers 7 bases. V shed 7 bases, J shed 3 bases, and the junction held 5 bases outside the gene matches. The CDR3 extends over 13 amino acids. Germline V lookup: CDR1 ENHRY, CDR2 SYGVKD. CDR3 in amino acids: CAINRGGEETQYF. CDR3 sequence (DNA): TGTGCCATCAACAGGGGCGGAGAAGAGACCCAGTACTTC.

The rearrangement links TRBV12-3 or TRBV12-4 to TRBJ1-2, with no clear D. The CDR3 runs 11 residues. Trimming cost V 5 bases and J 8 bases, with 9 bases left between them. The chain's CDR3 is CASSALLGYTF. The CDR3 nucleotides read TGTGCCAGCAGTGCGTTATTGGGCTACACCTTC.

The chain carries TRBV20-1 and TRBJ1-1; the match to TRBD1 covers 8 bases. V lost 0 bases and J lost 2; bases outside the gene matches: 5. The CDR3 runs 15 residues. Germline V gene lookup returns CDR1 DFQATT and CDR2 SNEGSKA (reference sequence). The CDR3 is CSARDLGQVNTEAFF. For the CDR3, the DNA is TGCAGTGCTAGAGATCTGGGACAGGTTAACACTGAAGCTTTCTTT.

The chain is built from TRBV2 and TRBJ2-4; 9 bases map to TRBD2. The CDR3 contains 16 residues. The V gene's germline CDR1 is SNHLY and CDR2 FYNNEI. The V and J ends lost 5 bases and 2 bases, in that order; junction bases with no gene match: 7. The CDR3 sequence: CASSLGGGASKNIQYF. The CDR3 region has the DNA TGTGCCAGCAGTCTTGGCGGGGGGGCTTCCAAAAACATTCAGTACTTC.

The rearrangement uses TRBV9 and TRBJ2-1, with 13 nucleotides matching TRBD2. CDR1 is SGDLS, CDR2 YYNGEE, per germline. The CDR3 extends over 17 amino acids. The J segment lost 4 bases and the V segment lost 3 bases, leaving 7 bases of the junction unmatched. CDR3 coding DNA: TGTGCCAGCAGCGGAACAGGGGGACTAGCGGGATACAATGAGCAGTTCTTC. It is translated as CASSGTGGLAGYNEQFF.